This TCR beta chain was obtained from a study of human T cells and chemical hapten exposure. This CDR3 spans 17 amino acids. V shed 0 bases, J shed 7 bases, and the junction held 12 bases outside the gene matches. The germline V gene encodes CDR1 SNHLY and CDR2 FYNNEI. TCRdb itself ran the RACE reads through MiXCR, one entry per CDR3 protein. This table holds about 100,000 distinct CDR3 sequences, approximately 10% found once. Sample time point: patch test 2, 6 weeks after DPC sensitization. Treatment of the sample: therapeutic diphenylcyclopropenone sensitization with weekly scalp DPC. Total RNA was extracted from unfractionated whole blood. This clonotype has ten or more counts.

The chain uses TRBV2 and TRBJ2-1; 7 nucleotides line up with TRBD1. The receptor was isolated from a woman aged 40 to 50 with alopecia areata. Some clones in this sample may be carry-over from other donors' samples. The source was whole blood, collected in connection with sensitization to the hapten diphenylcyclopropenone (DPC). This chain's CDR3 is CASSEARVPGTANEQFF. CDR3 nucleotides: TGTGCCAGCAGTGAAGCGAGGGTACCCGGGACAGCTAATGAGCAGTTCTTC.